This T cell receptor beta chain was profiled in a study of shared clonotypes between healthy human individuals. At the level of the study: Each donor contributed plates that comprised three CD4 naive, three CD4 memory, two CD8 naive and one CD8 memory. General study points: A reduction in generation probabilities was seen for non-shared clonotypes relative to those shared by all four donors. Having only a few donors restricted how much genetic and exposure-history diversity was captured.

The V gene's germline CDR1 is SGHTA and CDR2 FQGNSA. V was pared by 5 bases and J by 3 bases, with 14 bases between. The CDR3 totals 14 residues. A CD45RA+ naive subset and a CD45RA-negative memory subset were split from CD4+ cells. Comment on this clone: Its cognate antigen is unknown.

Only in-frame clones appear in the TCRdb table, and some are missing; sequencing was by immunoSEQ multiplex PCR. The sample shows approximately 2,300,000 clones, 85% to 95% of them seen only once. The sequenced material came from naive CD4+ T cells from PBMCs. Documented subset: CD45RA+ positively selected. The chain carries TRBV7-2 and TRBJ2-7; perhaps TRBD1 as D (6 bases). This sequence was found in a man younger than 35 in good health. Some clones in this sample may be carry-over from other donors' samples. The CDR3 loop reads CASSEGVDFYEQYF. The CDR3 DNA follows: TGTGCCAGCAGCGAGGGGGTAGATTTCTACGAGCAGTACTTC.